This T cell receptor (beta chain) was sequenced for a study of cytomegalovirus exposure and HLA in healthy donors. PCR was performed using 60 Vbeta and 13 Jbeta primers. Only in-frame clones appear in the TCRdb table, and some are missing; sequencing was by immunoSEQ multiplex PCR. The sample has about 82,000 clones; roughly 72% are singletons. V lost 4 bases to trimming and J lost 4 bases; unmatched junction nucleotides: 7. Germline CDR1 is SGHNT and CDR2 is YYREEE (reference sequence). This CDR3 has 15 amino acids. The sample comprised PBMCs. The receptor was derived from a woman between 45 and 60 years old in good health and CMV-seropositive. J is TRBJ2-2 and V is TRBV5-4, with 7 bases matching TRBD1. The chain's CDR3 is CASSLSRGTTGELFF. CDR3 sequence (DNA): TGTGCCAGCAGCCTCTCCAGGGGGACCACCGGGGAGCTGTTTTTT.